The 3 T cell receptor beta chains below all came from one sample that was sequenced in a study of CD8 T cells in ankylosing spondylitis. TCRdb called the 5' RACE reads again in MiXCR, with one record for every CDR3 protein. In the table there are 250,000 to 400,000 distinct CDR3 sequences, 11% of which are singletons. The sample taken for sequencing was blood, either unsorted or a sorted T cell fraction (not recorded which). The receptors originated from a female donor with ankylosing spondylitis or in good health (not recorded which).

This clonotype was found a few times. The chain links TRBV7-9 to TRBJ1-3; TRBD1 matches 9 bases. CDR3 length: 16 residues. Germline loops: CDR1 SEHNR, CDR2 FQNEAQ (reference sequence). With V trimmed by 4 bases and J by 3 bases, 7 bases remained unmatched. The chain's CDR3 is CASSSTWDRVGNTIYF. In DNA form, the CDR3 reads TGTGCCAGCAGCTCCACCTGGGACAGGGTTGGAAACACCATATATTTT.

Many counts were recorded for this clonotype. The chain links TRBV20-1 to TRBJ2-7; D not resolved. Trimming cost V 0 bases and J 0 bases, with 15 bases left between them. Germline V gives CDR1 DFQATT, CDR2 SNEGSKA (reference sequence). The CDR3 sequence is 16 residues long. As DNA, the CDR3 is TGCAGTGCTAGAGATCGGCCACCCAAGAGCTCCTACGAGCAGTACTTC. Amino acid sequence: CSARDRPPKSSYEQYF.

This clonotype showed up many times. The CDR3 sequence is CSARPQGSYNEQFF. The CDR3 coding sequence is TGCAGTGCCCGCCCACAGGGGTCCTACAATGAGCAGTTCTTC. V gene TRBV20-1 combines with J gene TRBJ2-1; 7 bases align to TRBD1. V shed 6 bases, J shed 1 base, and the junction held 6 bases outside the gene matches. Germline values: CDR1 DFQATT, CDR2 SNEGSKA (reference sequence). The CDR3 has 14 amino acids.